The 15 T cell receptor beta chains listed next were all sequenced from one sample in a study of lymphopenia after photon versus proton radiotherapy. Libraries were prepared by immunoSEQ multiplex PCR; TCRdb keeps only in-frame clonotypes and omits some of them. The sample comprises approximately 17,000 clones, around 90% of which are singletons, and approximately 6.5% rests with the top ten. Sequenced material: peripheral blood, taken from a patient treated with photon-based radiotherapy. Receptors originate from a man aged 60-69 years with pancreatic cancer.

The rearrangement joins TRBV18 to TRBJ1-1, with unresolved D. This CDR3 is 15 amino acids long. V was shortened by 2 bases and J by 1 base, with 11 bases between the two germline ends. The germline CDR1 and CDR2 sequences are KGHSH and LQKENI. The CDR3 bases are TGTGCCAGCTCACCAGATAACACCCAGAACACTGAAGCTTTCTTT. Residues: CASSPDNTQNTEAFF.

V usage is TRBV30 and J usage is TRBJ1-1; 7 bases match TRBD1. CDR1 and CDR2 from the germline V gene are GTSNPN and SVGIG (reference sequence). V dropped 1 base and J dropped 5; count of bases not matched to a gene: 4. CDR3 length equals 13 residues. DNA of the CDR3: TGTGCCTGGAGTGCCGACAGGGAAACTGAAGCTTTCTTT. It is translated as CAWSADRETEAFF. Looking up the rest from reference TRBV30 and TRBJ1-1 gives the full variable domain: SQTIHQWPATLVQPVGSPLSLECTVEGTSNPNLYWYRQAAGRGLQLLFYSVGIGQISSEVPQNLSASRPQDRQFILSSKKLLLSDSGFYLCAWSADRETEAFFGQGTRLTVV.

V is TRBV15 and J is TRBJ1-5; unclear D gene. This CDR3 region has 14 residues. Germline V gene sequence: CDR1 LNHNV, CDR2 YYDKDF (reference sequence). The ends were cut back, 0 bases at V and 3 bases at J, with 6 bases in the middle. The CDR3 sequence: CATSREQNNQPQHF. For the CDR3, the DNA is TGTGCCACCAGCAGAGAACAGAACAATCAGCCCCAGCATTTT.

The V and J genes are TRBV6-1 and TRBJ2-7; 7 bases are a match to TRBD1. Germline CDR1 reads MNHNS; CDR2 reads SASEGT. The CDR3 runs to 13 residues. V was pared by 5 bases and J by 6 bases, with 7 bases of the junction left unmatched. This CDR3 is CASSLPDRAEQYF. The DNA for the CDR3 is TGTGCCAGCAGTCTACCTGACAGGGCCGAGCAGTACTTC.

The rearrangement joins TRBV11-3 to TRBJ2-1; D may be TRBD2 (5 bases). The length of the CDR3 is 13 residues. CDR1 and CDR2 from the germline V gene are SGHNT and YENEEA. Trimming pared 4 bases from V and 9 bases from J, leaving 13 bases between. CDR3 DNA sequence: TGTGCCAGCAGCTCAACCGGGGTCGCTGAGCAGTTCTTC. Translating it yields CASSSTGVAEQFF.

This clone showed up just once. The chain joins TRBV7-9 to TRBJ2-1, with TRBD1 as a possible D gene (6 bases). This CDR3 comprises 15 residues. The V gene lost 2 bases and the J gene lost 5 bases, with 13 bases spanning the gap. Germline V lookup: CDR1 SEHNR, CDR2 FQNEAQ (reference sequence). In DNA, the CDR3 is TGTGCCAGCAGCTTACCCGGGACAACGGACAATGAGCAGTTCTTC. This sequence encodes CASSLPGTTDNEQFF.

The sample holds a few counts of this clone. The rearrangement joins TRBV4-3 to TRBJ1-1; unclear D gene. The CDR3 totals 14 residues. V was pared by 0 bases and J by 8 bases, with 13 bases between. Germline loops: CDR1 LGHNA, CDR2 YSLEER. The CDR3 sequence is CASSQETLTTEAFF. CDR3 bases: TGCGCCAGCAGCCAAGAAACCTTAACTACCGAAGCTTTCTTT.

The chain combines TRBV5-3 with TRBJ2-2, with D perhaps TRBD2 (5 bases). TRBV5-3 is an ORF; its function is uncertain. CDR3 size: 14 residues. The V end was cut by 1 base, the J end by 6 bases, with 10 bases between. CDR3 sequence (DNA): TGTGCCAGAAGCTTGTTTCGGGAACCCGGGGAGCTGTTTTTT. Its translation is CARSLFREPGELFF.

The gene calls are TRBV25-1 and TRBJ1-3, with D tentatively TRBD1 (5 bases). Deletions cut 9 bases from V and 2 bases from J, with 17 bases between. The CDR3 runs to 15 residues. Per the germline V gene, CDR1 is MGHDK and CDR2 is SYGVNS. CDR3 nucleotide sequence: TGTGCCAGGGCGGGGGAGAGGGAGACTGGAAACACCATATATTTT. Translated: CARAGERETGNTIYF.

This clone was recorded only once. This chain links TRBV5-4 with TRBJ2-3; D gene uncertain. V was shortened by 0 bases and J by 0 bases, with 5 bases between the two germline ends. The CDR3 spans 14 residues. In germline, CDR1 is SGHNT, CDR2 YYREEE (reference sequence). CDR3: CASSLGISTDTQYF. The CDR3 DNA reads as TGTGCCAGCAGCTTGGGGATAAGCACAGATACGCAGTATTTT.

The CDR3 spells CASSLADSSYNEQFF. DNA for the CDR3: TGTGCCAGCAGCTTAGCTGACAGCTCCTACAATGAGCAGTTCTTC. This chain uses TRBV7-8 with TRBJ2-1; possibly TRBD1 for D (5 bases). The length of the CDR3 is 15 residues. Trimming stripped 0 bases from V and 0 bases from J, with 6 bases between. The germline CDR1 and CDR2 sequences are SGHVS and FQNEAQ.

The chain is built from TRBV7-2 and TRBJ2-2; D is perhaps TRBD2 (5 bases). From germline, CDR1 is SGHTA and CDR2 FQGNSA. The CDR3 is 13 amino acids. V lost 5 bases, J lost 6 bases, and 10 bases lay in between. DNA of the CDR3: TGTGCCAGCAGCCTGAGGGAGTCCGGGGAGCTGTTTTTT. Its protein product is CASSLRESGELFF.

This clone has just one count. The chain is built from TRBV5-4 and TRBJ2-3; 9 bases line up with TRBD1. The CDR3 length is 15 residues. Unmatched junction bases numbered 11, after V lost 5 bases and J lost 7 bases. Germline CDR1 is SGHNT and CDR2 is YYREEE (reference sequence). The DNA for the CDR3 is TGTGCCAGCAGATCCGACAGGGGGGAAGTGTATACGCAGTATTTT. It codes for CASRSDRGEVYTQYF. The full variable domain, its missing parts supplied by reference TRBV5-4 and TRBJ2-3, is ETGVTQSPTHLIKTRGQQVTLRCSSQSGHNTVSWYQQALGQGPQFIFQYYREEENGRGNFPPRFSGLQFPNYSSELNVNALELDDSALYLCASRSDRGEVYTQYFGPGTRLTVL.

The CDR3 loop reads CASSLTLAETSGGNNEQFF. The DNA of the CDR3 is TGTGCCAGCAGCTTAACCCTGGCGGAGACTAGCGGGGGTAACAATGAGCAGTTCTTC. The chain couples TRBV7-3 to TRBJ2-1; 12 bases are shared with TRBD2. The CDR3 totals 19 residues. V lost 0 bases, J lost 5 bases, and 11 bases stayed unmatched. The germline V gene encodes CDR1 SGHTA and CDR2 FQGTGA.

CDR3 nucleotides: TGTGCCAGCAGCTCCAGGGTGCAAAATGAAGCTTTCTTT. It specifies CASSSRVQNEAFF. The V call is TRBV13, the J call TRBJ1-1; TRBD1 might be the D (5 bases). The CDR3 extends over 13 amino acids. V lost 4 bases and J lost 7, with 13 bases in between. CDR1 is PRHDT and CDR2 is FYEKMQ in the germline V gene (reference sequence).